This is a list of T cell receptor beta chains from one sample in a study of cytomegalovirus exposure and HLA in healthy donors. The protocol was immunoSEQ multiplex PCR, while the TCRdb copy is restricted to in-frame clones and leaves out a portion. The profile shows approximately 270,000 clones, over 75% of them singletons. The sequencing sample was made of PBMCs. All receptors derive from a man aged 18 to 29 in good health and CMV-seropositive. Both conserved end residues are part of each CDR3. The D gene is left open where the match is weak. A clone size is listed for some rows: how often the clone was seen (once, few, many), or a class if it is expanded.

>.|TRBV30|TRBD1|TRBJ1-2
TGTGCCTGGAGGGGACAGGGTTTTTATGGCTACACCTTC
CAWRGQGFYGYTF
>.|TRBV6-1|TRBD2|TRBJ2-5
TGTGCCAGCAGTGCGGGACTAGCGTATCTAGGGGGGGAGACCCAGTACTTC
CASSAGLAYLGGETQYF
>.|TRBV18|.|TRBJ2-4
TGTGCCAGCTCACCTCAAAGGACAGAACTAGCCAAAAACATTCAGTACTTC
CASSPQRTELAKNIQYF
>.|TRBV14|.|TRBJ2-7
TGTGCCAGCAGCCTCTACTGGACACGTGGCGACGAGCAGTACTTC
CASSLYWTRGDEQYF
>.|TRBV5-1|.|TRBJ2-5
TGCGCCAGCAGCTTGTCACTATCGACGAAAGAGACCCAGTACTTC
CASSLSLSTKETQYF
>.|TRBV6-1|TRBD1|TRBJ1-5
TGTGCCAGCAGCAGGGGGAACCCTAGCAATCAGCCCCAGCATTTT
CASSRGNPSNQPQHF
>.|TRBV6-1|TRBD1|TRBJ1-5
TGTGCCAGCACAACAGGGGAGCGCAATCAGCCCCAGCATTTT
CASTTGERNQPQHF
>.|TRBV6-5|TRBD1|TRBJ2-2
TGTGCCACGGACAGGGGAGACGGGGAGCTGTTTTTT
CATDRGDGELFF
>few|TRBV7-9|.|TRBJ1-1
TGTGCCAGCAGCTTAGATACCGAGTACACTGAAGCTTTCTTT
CASSLDTEYTEAFF
>.|TRBV2|.|TRBJ1-5
TGTGCCACCGGACTGGGAGGGAAGCCCCAGCATTTT
CATGLGGKPQHF
>.|TRBV18|.|TRBJ1-5
TGTGCCAGCTCACGAACCCAGGGTGCGTGGCAGCCCCAGCATTTT
CASSRTQGAWQPQHF
>.|TRBV11-2|.|TRBJ2-7
TGTGCCAGCAGCCCCCAGCGGGCCGCCTACGAGCAGTACTTC
CASSPQRAAYEQYF
>few|TRBV5-4|.|TRBJ2-2
TGTGCCAGCAGCTTGAACACCGGGGAGCTGTTTTTT
CASSLNTGELFF
>.|TRBV7-7|TRBD1|TRBJ2-7
TGTGCCAGCAGCAAAGACAGGGGTGGCGAGCAGTACTTC
CASSKDRGGEQYF
>.|TRBV5-1|.|TRBJ1-2
TGCGCCAGCAGCTCCCCTTCGGGGGAGGGTAACTATGGCTACACCTTC
CASSSPSGEGNYGYTF
>.|TRBV30|.|TRBJ1-5
TGTGCCTGGAGTCATGTAGATAGCAATCAGCCCCAGCATTTT
CAWSHVDSNQPQHF
>.|TRBV7-9|.|TRBJ1-1
TGTGCCAGCCGCAGCTACAGGGCGGTGGGCACTGAAGCTTTCTTT
CASRSYRAVGTEAFF
>.|TRBV29-1|TRBD2|TRBJ2-1
TGCAGCGTTAAACTAGCGGGAGGAGGCAATGAGCAGTTCTTC
CSVKLAGGGNEQFF
>.|TRBV20-1|.|TRBJ2-5
TGCAGTGCTTATCCCCAAGAGACCCAGTACTTC
CSAYPQETQYF
>few|TRBV7-2|.|TRBJ2-7
TGTGCCAGCAGCTTAGACCGGACAGCTACCTACGAGCAGTACTTC
CASSLDRTATYEQYF
>.|TRBV27|TRBD1|TRBJ1-1
TGTGCCAGCAGTTTTTTAGGACAGGGGATCACTGAAGCTTTCTTT
CASSFLGQGITEAFF
>.|TRBV13|.|TRBJ1-3
TGTGCCAGCAGCTTAAGACTAAATTCTGGAAACACCATATATTTT
CASSLRLNSGNTIYF
>once|TRBV11-2|.|TRBJ2-2
TGTGCCAGCAGCCCCACCTCAGGGTGGGCCGGGGAGCTGTTTTTT
CASSPTSGWAGELFF
>.|TRBV7-9|.|TRBJ2-7
TGTGCCAGCACCCAGGGACCTAGCTCCTACGAGCAGTACTTC
CASTQGPSSYEQYF
>.|TRBV27|.|TRBJ1-3
TGTGCCAGCAGTCCTTGGGGGCACCTTGGAAACACCATATATTTT
CASSPWGHLGNTIYF
>.|TRBV9|TRBD2|TRBJ2-3
TGTGCCAGCAGCGTAGGGACTAGCGGAAGCACAGATACGCAGTATTTT
CASSVGTSGSTDTQYF
>.|TRBV19|TRBD2|TRBJ2-7
TGTGCCAGTAGTCCTGGGACTACAACCTACGAGCAGTACTTC
CASSPGTTTYEQYF
>.|TRBV5-1|TRBD1|TRBJ1-1
TGCGCCAGCAGCTTGGCGACAGGGGACACTGAAGCTTTCTTT
CASSLATGDTEAFF
>.|TRBV5-4|.|TRBJ1-1
TGTGCCAGCAGCCCCCGAGCAAATGCTGAAGCTTTCTTT
CASSPRANAEAFF
>.|TRBV11-3|TRBD1|TRBJ2-1
TGTGCCAGCAGCGAAGGGGGACAGGTATCCTACAATGAGCAGTTCTTC
CASSEGGQVSYNEQFF
>.|TRBV6-5|.|TRBJ1-1
TGTGCCAGTTGGCTGAGGGGGAACACTGAAGCTTTCTTT
CASWLRGNTEAFF
>.|TRBV27|TRBD1|TRBJ2-1
TGTGCCAGCACCTCACAGGGGCCCTCCTACAATGAGCAGTTCTTC
CASTSQGPSYNEQFF
>once|TRBV5-5|TRBD1|TRBJ1-2
TGTGCCAGCAGCGCGAGACAGGGTGAGGGCTACACCTTC
CASSARQGEGYTF
>.|TRBV9|TRBD2|TRBJ2-2
TGTGCCAGCAGCGTGGGACTAGCGGGACATGGGGAGCTGTTTTTT
CASSVGLAGHGELFF
>.|TRBV4-1|.|TRBJ1-4
TGCGCCAGCAGCCACAGGGGTAATATGGAAAAACTGTTTTTT
CASSHRGNMEKLFF
>few|TRBV6-1|TRBD1|TRBJ1-2
TGTGCCAGCAGAGATCCGGGACAGAATGGCTACACCTTC
CASRDPGQNGYTF
>once|TRBV29-1|.|TRBJ2-3
TGCAGCGTTGATTCTAGCGCAGATACGCAGTATTTT
CSVDSSADTQYF
>.|TRBV5-1|TRBD1|TRBJ1-1
TGCGCCAGCAGCAGGGGACAGGGGGACACTGAAGCTTTCTTT
CASSRGQGDTEAFF
>once|TRBV5-4|TRBD1|TRBJ1-2
TGTGCCAGCAGCTTATACAGGGGGCTTGGCTACACCTTC
CASSLYRGLGYTF
>.|TRBV11-3|.|TRBJ2-1
TGTGCCAGCAGTCCGGGGGCGGGAGCTTCCAATGAGCAGTTCTTC
CASSPGAGASNEQFF
>.|TRBV6-5|TRBD1|TRBJ1-1
TGTGCCAGCAGCAGACAGGGGGCGCGATCTGAAGCTTTCTTT
CASSRQGARSEAFF
>.|TRBV5-6|.|TRBJ1-2
TGTGCCAGCAGAGCGGGACACCACTATGGCTACACCTTC
CASRAGHHYGYTF
>.|TRBV5-4|.|TRBJ2-7
TGTGCCAGCAGCAACAGGGAGTACGGTAACGAGCAGTACTTC
CASSNREYGNEQYF
>.|TRBV6-4|.|TRBJ2-3
TGTGCCAGCAGTCCCGGATGGGCTAGCGCAGCAGATACGCAGTATTTT
CASSPGWASAADTQYF
>.|TRBV11-2|TRBD1|TRBJ2-7
TGTGCCAGCAGCTTAGGGGGGACAGTCTGGGCTTACGAGCAGTACTTC
CASSLGGTVWAYEQYF
>.|TRBV15|TRBD2|TRBJ2-1
TGTGCCACCAGCAGGGGACTAGCGGGAGCTGAGCAGTTCTTC
CATSRGLAGAEQFF
>.|TRBV30|.|TRBJ2-1
TGTGCCTGGGGCACTCCCTTCTCCTACAATGAGCAGTTCTTC
CAWGTPFSYNEQFF
>.|TRBV5-1|TRBD1|TRBJ2-7
TGCGCCAGCACCCTACCGGGACAGGGAACTAACGAGCAGTACTTC
CASTLPGQGTNEQYF
>.|TRBV10-1|TRBD1|TRBJ1-5
TGCGCCAGCAGTGATGACAGGGGAGGTGGTCAGCCCCAGCATTTT
CASSDDRGGGQPQHF
>.|TRBV29-1|TRBD1|TRBJ2-2
TGCAGCGTTCTGACAGGGCCCGCGAACACCGGGGAGCTGTTTTTT
CSVLTGPANTGELFF
>few|TRBV5-5|.|TRBJ1-2
TGTGCCAGCAGTGGCGGGGCGGGCTATGGCTACACCTTC
CASSGGAGYGYTF
>.|TRBV10-2|.|TRBJ1-2
TGCGGGACGGCGCAAAGTGGCTACACCTTC
CGTAQSGYTF
>.|TRBV6-1|.|TRBJ1-1
TGTGCCAGCAGTGAAACGAACACTGAAGCTTTCTTT
CASSETNTEAFF
>.|TRBV25-1|.|TRBJ2-7
TGTGCCAGCAGTGTGGGAGACGTAGACTACGAGCAGTACTTC
CASSVGDVDYEQYF
>.|TRBV19|.|TRBJ1-2
TGTGCCAGTAGTTATACAGGGCTGGGGGACTATGGCTACACCTTC
CASSYTGLGDYGYTF
>.|TRBV19|.|TRBJ1-2
TGTGCCAGTAGTACCTTCTCGGGCTTGGGCTATGGCTACACCTTC
CASSTFSGLGYGYTF
>.|TRBV2|.|TRBJ2-7
TGTGCCAGCAGTCACAGGGTCCTCCGATTAGAAGGTAGCGACGAGCAGTACTTC
CASSHRVLRLEGSDEQYF
>once|TRBV7-9|.|TRBJ1-4
TGTGCCAGCAGCTTCCAGGAGGAAAAACTGTTTTTT
CASSFQEEKLFF
>.|TRBV10-3|.|TRBJ1-1
TGTGCCATCAGTGAGTCGATGGTAATGAACACTGAAGCTTTCTTT
CAISESMVMNTEAFF
>.|TRBV7-6|.|TRBJ1-2
TGTGCCAGCAGCTTAGGGTCGGGGAGGTATGGCTACACCTTC
CASSLGSGRYGYTF